This T cell receptor (beta chain) was profiled in a study of cytomegalovirus exposure and HLA in healthy donors. Study-level background: Falling in the Caucasian-associated ancestry cluster were roughly 80% of approximately 400 genotyped donors.

This PCR relied on a set of 60 Vbeta primers and 13 Jbeta primers. Libraries were prepared by immunoSEQ multiplex PCR; TCRdb keeps only in-frame clonotypes and omits some of them. The table lists 85,000 to 100,000 clones, around 77% of them singletons. Germline CDR1 is MDHEN and CDR2 is SYDVKM. Trimming at V came to 6 bases and at J to 4 bases, leaving 8 bases not matched to a gene. The CDR3 totals 14 residues. The genes are TRBV28 and TRBJ1-2; the match to TRBD1 covers 7 bases. The source is a man aged 50 to 60 in good health and CMV-seropositive. What was sequenced was PBMCs. The CDR3 here is CASRPQQGIYGYTF. CDR3 nucleotides: TGTGCCAGCAGGCCCCAACAGGGGATCTATGGCTACACCTTC.